This T cell receptor (beta chain) was captured by sequencing in a study of CD8 T cells in Susac syndrome. Sequencing targeted TCR beta in blood CD8+ and CD4+ T cells. Negative isolation yielded the CD8+ and CD4+ T cells, while FACS enriched the TEMRA cells. Reverse transcription used roughly 0.45 to 1 ug RNA and random hexamers. Multiplex PCR with immunoSEQ amplified the TCR beta CDR3 across 54 Vbeta and 13 Jbeta. TCRdb analysed the immunoSEQ multiplex PCR reads with MiXCR anew, one entry per CDR3 protein. The sample includes 350,000 to 550,000 distinct CDR3 sequences, 85% to 90% of them seen just once. V lost 5 bases to trimming and J lost 0 bases; unmatched junction nucleotides: 3. The CDR3 has 15 residues. CDR1 SGHVS and CDR2 FQNEAQ come from the germline V gene.

The origin of this receptor is a human donor with multiple sclerosis. Sample: CD8+ T cells from PBMCs. The V and J genes are TRBV7-8 and TRBJ2-7, with 11 bases identical to TRBD2. The CDR3 DNA is TGTGCCAGCAGCACTACTAGCGGGAGCTCCTACGAGCAGTACTTC. Translation gives CASSTTSGSSYEQYF.